This note documents a single TCR beta chain sequence. Its antigen is not known. A second PCR, run for roughly 7 to 11 cycles, used a sample-barcoded 5' primer plus a J-beta primer mix. TCRdb reprocessed the 5' RACE reads via MiXCR and lists one record per CDR3 protein. The data show some 900,000 distinct CDR3 sequences, around 46% seen once. The data are from a study of blood T cells in healthy people across ages. Study-wide points: TCR beta diversity was tightly associated with the proportion of naive T cells.

The sample was blood. The clonotype comes from a man aged 25-45 years in good health.

CDR3 residues: CASSSTSLSGYNEQFF. In DNA form, the CDR3 reads TGTGCCAGCAGTTCGACTTCCTTAAGCGGGTACAATGAGCAGTTCTTC. The V and J genes are TRBV27 and TRBJ2-1, with D possibly matching TRBD2 (6 bases). Per the germline V gene, CDR1 is MNHEY and CDR2 is SMNVEV (reference sequence). The CDR3 covers 16 residues. The germline V and J ends were trimmed by 4 bases and 4 bases, with 17 bases remaining between them.